The 21 T cell receptor beta chains below all came from one sample that was sequenced in a study of blood T cell repertoires in COVID-19 (dated by TCRdb to about 2020). The method was the immunoSEQ multiplex PCR assay. This is the immuneACCESS table as TCRdb keeps it, with only in-frame sequences that have V and J called. A part of the clones is gone; compared with another copy, unresolved V genes explain less than half, and the rest is unexplained. The sample includes under 200,000 clones, with 85% to 90% observed a single time. Around 1.5% of the sample comes from the top ten. Sequencing used peripheral blood. The origin of the receptors is a man between 18 and 35 years old with active or convalescent COVID-19.

The genes are TRBV18 and TRBJ1-3; the match to TRBD1 covers 8 bases. Germline trimming cut 0 bases from V and 0 bases from J; bases unmatched to any gene: 1. Germline V lookup: CDR1 KGHSH, CDR2 LQKENI. CDR3 size: 16 residues. As DNA, the CDR3 is TGTGCCAGCTCACCACCGGGGACAGGCTCTGGAAACACCATATATTTT. This translates into CASSPPGTGSGNTIYF. Full variable domain (missing parts from reference TRBV18 and TRBJ1-3): NAGVMQNPRHLVRRRGQEARLRCSPMKGHSHVYWYRQLPEEGLKFMVYLQKENIIDESGMPKERFSAEFPKEGPSILRIQQVVRGDSAAYFCASSPPGTGSGNTIYFGEGSWLTVV.

V gene TRBV9 combines with J gene TRBJ2-7, with 9 bases lining up with TRBD1. CDR1 is SGDLS, CDR2 YYNGEE, per germline. The CDR3 contains 14 residues. V shed 0 bases and J 3 bases; nucleotides not matched to a gene: 1. DNA for the CDR3: TGTGCCAGCAGCGTAGGGGACAGGGTCTACGAGCAGTACTTC. It encodes CASSVGDRVYEQYF.

CDR3 sequence (DNA): TGTGCCAGCAGTTTCTCCCCTGTGCCTAGCGGGAGATCCTCCCGCTCCTACGAGCAGTACTTC. Protein product: CASSFSPVPSGRSSRSYEQYF. V is TRBV27 and J is TRBJ2-7; TRBD2 matches at 10 bases. The V and J ends lost 3 bases and 0 bases, in that order; junction bases with no gene match: 20. The length of the CDR3 is 21 residues. In germline, CDR1 is MNHEY, CDR2 SMNVEV (reference sequence).

This chain links TRBV18 with TRBJ1-6; maybe TRBD1 (5 bases). The germline CDR1 and CDR2 sequences are KGHSH and LQKENI. The CDR3 runs 16 residues. The ends were cut back, 3 bases at V and 7 bases at J, with 16 bases in the middle. The CDR3 reads CASSPEGLGGNSPLHF. CDR3 DNA: TGTGCCAGCTCACCGGAGGGGCTGGGAGGAAATTCACCCCTCCACTTT.

The CDR3 sequence is CASTKGAGSPLHF. In DNA, the CDR3 is TGTGCCAGTACTAAGGGGGCAGGTTCACCCCTCCACTTT. V and J are TRBV19 and TRBJ1-6, with 7 bases lining up with TRBD1. This CDR3 has 13 amino acids. From germline, CDR1 is LNHDA and CDR2 SQIVND (reference sequence). Losses at the gene ends were 7 bases for V and 9 bases for J; bases not matched to a gene: 6.

The chain carries TRBV6-1 and TRBJ1-5; D uncertain. The CDR3 has 12 amino acids. Trimming removed 3 bases at V and 4 bases at J, with 4 bases between. CDR1 is MNHNS, CDR2 SASEGT, per germline. CDR3 in amino acids: CASSERNQPQHF. The DNA of the CDR3 is TGTGCCAGCAGTGAGAGGAATCAGCCCCAGCATTTT.

The chain joins TRBV2 to TRBJ1-2; the D is unclear. CDR1 and CDR2 (germline): SNHLY, FYNNEI. The CDR3 sequence is 15 residues long. V lost 0 bases and J lost 3, with 11 bases in between. The chain's CDR3 is CASSEAADSYYGYTF. In DNA, the CDR3 is TGTGCCAGCAGTGAAGCCGCGGATTCCTACTATGGCTACACCTTC. Complete variable domain (other parts from reference TRBV2 and TRBJ1-2): EPEVTQTPSHQVTQMGQEVILRCVPISNHLYFYWYRQILGQKVEFLVSFYNNEISEKSEIFDDQFSVERPDGSNFTLKIRSTKLEDSAMYFCASSEAADSYYGYTFGSGTRLTVV.

The chain employs TRBV9 and TRBJ2-1; 9 bases agree with TRBD2. Germline V gene lookup returns CDR1 SGDLS and CDR2 YYNGEE. Trimming took 4 bases from V and 3 from J; bases not matched to a gene: 8. The CDR3 has 16 amino acids. The CDR3 region has the DNA TGTGCCAGCAGCCCCTTTGGGCGGGGGGGCTACAATGAGCAGTTCTTC. It specifies CASSPFGRGGYNEQFF. The full variable domain, rest sourced from reference TRBV9 and TRBJ2-1, is DSGVTQTPKHLITATGQRVTLRCSPRSGDLSVYWYQQSLDQGLQFLIQYYNGEERAKGNILERFSAQQFPDLHSELNLSSLELGDSALYFCASSPFGRGGYNEQFFGPGTRLTVL.

This sequence joins TRBV6-6 and TRBJ2-3; 7 bases fit TRBD2. V gave up 6 bases and J gave up 1 base; unmatched junction bases: 4. The CDR3 sequence is 14 residues long. In germline, CDR1 is MNHNY, CDR2 SVGAGI (reference sequence). The CDR3 DNA sequence: TGTGCCAGCAGAGCCCTAGCGGGCACAGATACGCAGTATTTT. Its protein product is CASRALAGTDTQYF.

This clone was counted a few times. The genes are TRBV20-1 and TRBJ2-7; TRBD1 matches at 7 bases. With 3 bases clipped from V and 2 bases from J, the junction kept 4 bases outside the gene matches. Germline V CDR1 and CDR2: DFQATT, SNEGSKA (reference sequence). CDR3 length: 13 residues. CDR3 sequence reads: CSASGQDPYEQYF. The DNA of the CDR3 is TGCAGTGCTAGTGGACAGGACCCCTACGAGCAGTACTTC.

The chain links TRBV4-2 to TRBJ1-1; D not resolved. Germline V gene lookup returns CDR1 LGHNA and CDR2 YNFKEQ. Trimming pared 1 base from V and 1 base from J, leaving 7 bases between. The CDR3 extends over 14 amino acids. The CDR3 spells CASSQVTPNTEAFF. CDR3 sequence (DNA): TGTGCCAGCAGCCAAGTTACACCGAACACTGAAGCTTTCTTT.

This chain joins TRBV6-1 and TRBJ1-4, with D tentatively TRBD1 (6 bases). Trimming removed 3 bases at V and 8 bases at J, with 16 bases between. Germline V gene data show CDR1 as MNHNS and CDR2 as SASEGT. The CDR3 is 15 residues long. The CDR3 region has the DNA TGTGCCAGCAGTGATGGGGGGGCGGTTCTGGAAAAACTGTTTTTT. Its translation is CASSDGGAVLEKLFF.

The chain uses TRBV5-1 and TRBJ1-5; D uncertain. CDR3 length: 15 amino acids. The germline gives CDR1 SGHRS, CDR2 YFSETQ. V lost 0 bases and J 1 base, leaving 8 bases between the germline ends. CDR3 bases: TGCGCCAGCAGCTTGGATTTTACAAGCAATCAGCCCCAGCATTTT. Translated, it gives CASSLDFTSNQPQHF.

The CDR3 loop reads CATSVRTSGSGDEQFF. CDR3 bases: TGTGCCACCAGCGTTCGGACTAGCGGGAGTGGGGATGAGCAGTTCTTC. The chain couples TRBV15 to TRBJ2-1, with TRBD2 matching over 13 bases. J gave up 8 bases and V 5 bases, and 9 bases lay outside the gene matches. CDR1 and CDR2 (germline): LNHNV, YYDKDF (reference sequence). The CDR3 has 16 amino acids.

The chain links TRBV27 to TRBJ2-3, with unresolved D. Germline V CDR1 and CDR2: MNHEY, SMNVEV (reference sequence). The CDR3 runs to 14 residues. Trimming shortened V by 6 bases and J by 1 base, and 11 bases separated the two germline ends. CDR3 sequence: CASRKWSGTDTQYF. The CDR3 nucleotides are TGTGCCAGCAGAAAGTGGAGTGGCACAGATACGCAGTATTTT.

The genes are TRBV9 and TRBJ2-7; D is possibly TRBD1 (6 bases). Trimming shortened V by 5 bases and J by 0 bases, and 12 bases separated the two germline ends. The length of the CDR3 is 14 residues. Germline CDR1 reads SGDLS; CDR2 reads YYNGEE. CDR3 bases: TGTGCCAGCAGTGTGGACAGTTACTCCTACGAGCAGTACTTC. Amino acids: CASSVDSYSYEQYF.

The chain uses TRBV18 and TRBJ2-3, with 13 bases fitting TRBD2. Per the germline V gene, CDR1 is KGHSH and CDR2 is LQKENI. J lost 4 bases, V lost 3 bases, and 4 bases had no gene match. The length of the CDR3 is 16 residues. DNA of the CDR3: TGTGCCAGCTCACCCAAAGGACTAGCGGGAGCAGATACGCAGTATTTT. Protein sequence: CASSPKGLAGADTQYF.

The rearrangement uses TRBV18 and TRBJ1-2; D possibly corresponds to TRBD1 (5 bases). The CDR3 has 12 amino acids. V was cut by 3 bases and J by 9 bases, with 11 bases left in between. The germline V gene has CDR1 KGHSH and CDR2 LQKENI. CDR3 loop: CASSPQGISYTF. CDR3 nucleotide sequence: TGTGCCAGCTCACCCCAGGGTATTAGCTACACCTTC.

The rearrangement joins TRBV18 to TRBJ1-4; 8 positions match TRBD1. Unmatched junction bases numbered 7, after V lost 3 bases and J lost 4 bases. CDR3 length equals 16 residues. The V gene's germline CDR1 is KGHSH and CDR2 LQKENI. Here the CDR3 DNA reads TGTGCCAGCTCACCCGGAGTAGACAGGGGTAATGAAAAACTGTTTTTT. It encodes CASSPGVDRGNEKLFF.

J is TRBJ2-7 and V is TRBV30, with 9 bases matching TRBD1. The CDR3 contains 14 residues. V lost 5 bases to trimming and J lost 4 bases; unmatched junction nucleotides: 9. Germline assignment: CDR1 GTSNPN and CDR2 SVGIG (reference sequence). In nucleotides, the CDR3 is TGTGCCTGGGGTACCGGGACAGGGTTTTACGAGCAGTACTTC. Protein sequence: CAWGTGTGFYEQYF.

The chain employs TRBV9 and TRBJ2-3; a possible D gene is TRBD2 (5 bases). Per germline, CDR1 SGDLS and CDR2 YYNGEE. CDR3 length equals 14 residues. Trimming cost V 3 bases and J 0 bases, with 8 bases left between them. This chain's CDR3 is CASSAGLSTDTQYF. DNA of the CDR3: TGTGCCAGCAGCGCCGGACTCAGCACAGATACGCAGTATTTT. Based on the CDR3 plus reference TRBV9 and TRBJ2-3, the full variable domain is DSGVTQTPKHLITATGQRVTLRCSPRSGDLSVYWYQQSLDQGLQFLIQYYNGEERAKGNILERFSAQQFPDLHSELNLSSLELGDSALYFCASSAGLSTDTQYFGPGTRLTVL.